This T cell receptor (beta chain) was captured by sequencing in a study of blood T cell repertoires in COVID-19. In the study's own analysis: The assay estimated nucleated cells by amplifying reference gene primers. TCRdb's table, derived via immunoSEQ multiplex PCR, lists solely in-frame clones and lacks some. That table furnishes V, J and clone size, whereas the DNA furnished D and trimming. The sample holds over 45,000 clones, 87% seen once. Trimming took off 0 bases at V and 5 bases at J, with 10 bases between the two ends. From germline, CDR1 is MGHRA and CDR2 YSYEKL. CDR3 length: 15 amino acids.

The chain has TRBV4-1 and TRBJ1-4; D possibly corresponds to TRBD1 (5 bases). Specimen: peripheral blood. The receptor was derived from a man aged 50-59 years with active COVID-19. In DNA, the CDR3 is TGCGCCAGCAGCCAAGAGGGGGGGTACAATGAAAAACTGTTTTTT. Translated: CASSQEGGYNEKLFF.